Following are 16 T cell receptor beta chains from one sample sequenced in a study of PD-L1 blockade in urothelial cancer. Assay: immunoSEQ multiplex PCR; the TCRdb copy retains only in-frame clones and omits some. Altogether tens of thousands of clones are present, 85% to 90% being singletons, with the ten largest covering roughly 3.5%. Sequencing was performed on PBMCs, taken around atezolizumab (anti-PD-L1) treatment. All receptors come from a man aged 50 to 59 with urothelial cancer.

The rearrangement links TRBV7-6 to TRBJ2-7, with 7 nucleotides matching TRBD1. The germline CDR1 and CDR2 sequences are SGHVS and FNYEAQ. V dropped 5 bases and J dropped 1; count of bases not matched to a gene: 5. The CDR3 is 14 amino acids. CDR3 residues: CASSLGQNSYEQYF. In DNA, the CDR3 is TGTGCCAGCAGCCTGGGACAGAATTCCTACGAGCAGTACTTC.

This chain links TRBV19 with TRBJ2-1, with TRBD2 identical over 10 bases. The V and J ends lost 5 bases and 4 bases, in that order; junction bases with no gene match: 5. The germline CDR1 and CDR2 sequences are LNHDA and SQIVND (reference sequence). CDR3 size: 15 residues. The CDR3 DNA is TGTGCCAGTAGTCCCAGCGGGGGGGCATACAATGAGCAGTTCTTC. This sequence encodes CASSPSGGAYNEQFF.

The chain carries TRBV14 and TRBJ2-6; 7 bases match TRBD1. Germline V gives CDR1 SGHDN, CDR2 FVKESK. V dropped 4 bases and J dropped 2; count of bases not matched to a gene: 2. The CDR3 runs to 15 residues. The CDR3 region is CASSLTGAGANVLTF. The CDR3 nucleotides read TGTGCCAGCAGCCTCACAGGGGCTGGGGCCAACGTCCTGACTTTC.

This chain joins TRBV6-5 and TRBJ1-5; TRBD1 might be the D (5 bases). The CDR3 length is 14 residues. The germline V and J ends were trimmed by 2 bases and 2 bases, with 7 bases remaining between them. CDR1 MNHEY and CDR2 SVGAGI come from the germline V gene. The CDR3 loop reads CASSYRGRNQPQHF. The CDR3 DNA sequence: TGTGCCAGCAGTTACAGGGGTCGCAATCAGCCCCAGCATTTT.

V is TRBV30 and J is TRBJ2-3; 12 bases map to TRBD2. The germline V gene encodes CDR1 GTSNPN and CDR2 SVGIG (reference sequence). CDR3 size: 14 residues. With 3 bases clipped from V and 3 bases from J, the junction kept 1 base outside the gene matches. The CDR3 spells CAWSGTSGTDTQYF. CDR3 DNA: TGTGCCTGGAGCGGGACTAGCGGGACAGATACGCAGTATTTT.

This chain joins TRBV4-1 and TRBJ2-1; TRBD2 matches at 11 bases. The CDR3 spans 15 residues. Trimming at V came to 5 bases and at J to 6 bases, leaving 6 bases not matched to a gene. Germline assignment: CDR1 MGHRA and CDR2 YSYEKL. The CDR3 reads CASSNLAGGLNEQFF. The CDR3, as DNA: TGCGCCAGCAGCAACCTAGCGGGAGGCCTCAATGAGCAGTTCTTC.

The chain carries TRBV6-1 and TRBJ1-5; D uncertain. The CDR3 runs 14 residues. V was cut by 4 bases and J by 3 bases, with 10 bases left in between. Germline CDR1 MNHNS, CDR2 SASEGT. The DNA for the CDR3 is TGTGCCAGCAGTGTGCAGGCGCACAATCAGCCCCAGCATTTT. It is translated as CASSVQAHNQPQHF.

This sequence joins TRBV18 and TRBJ1-5, with 7 bases aligning to TRBD1. V dropped 6 bases and J dropped 3; count of bases not matched to a gene: 11. The V gene's germline CDR1 is KGHSH and CDR2 LQKENI. The CDR3 has 16 amino acids. DNA for the CDR3: TGTGCCAGCTCGGCATTTAAAAGGGGGCTCAATCAGCCCCAGCATTTT. Residues: CASSAFKRGLNQPQHF. The full variable domain, with the rest looked up from reference TRBV18 and TRBJ1-5, is NAGVMQNPRHLVRRRGQEARLRCSPMKGHSHVYWYRQLPEEGLKFMVYLQKENIIDESGMPKERFSAEFPKEGPSILRIQQVVRGDSAAYFCASSAFKRGLNQPQHFGDGTRLSIL.

The count of this clone is one. The chain is built from TRBV7-2 and TRBJ2-7; no clear D gene. The CDR3 has 13 amino acids. Germline CDR1 and CDR2: SGHTA and FQGNSA. Trimming cost V 1 base and J 2 bases, with 6 bases left between them. CDR3 region: CASSLEVAYEQYF. CDR3 coding DNA: TGTGCCAGCAGCTTAGAAGTAGCCTACGAGCAGTACTTC.

V is TRBV9 and J is TRBJ1-1; no clear D gene. Germline CDR1 and CDR2: SGDLS and YYNGEE. Trimming left V 4 bases short and J 0 bases short, with 10 bases between. The CDR3 is made up of 14 amino acids. CDR3 bases: TGTGCCAGCAGCTCGGGAAACTTGAACACTGAAGCTTTCTTT. Its protein is CASSSGNLNTEAFF.

In this sample, this clone turned up a few times. V is TRBV19 and J is TRBJ2-7; D might be TRBD1 (5 bases). From germline, CDR1 is LNHDA and CDR2 SQIVND (reference sequence). There are 13 residues in the CDR3. Trimming removed 1 base at V and 3 bases at J, with 7 bases between. CDR3 nucleotides: TGTGCCAGTAGTATAGCCAGGGACTACGAGCAGTACTTC. It codes for CASSIARDYEQYF.

V and J are TRBV4-1 and TRBJ1-5, with 9 bases aligning to TRBD1. This CDR3 comprises 16 residues. V was pared by 0 bases and J by 4 bases, with 4 bases of the junction left unmatched. Germline-derived CDR1 and CDR2 are MGHRA and YSYEKL. This CDR3 is CASSQDPQGANQPQHF. CDR3 nucleotide sequence: TGCGCCAGCAGCCAAGATCCACAGGGGGCGAATCAGCCCCAGCATTTT.

Only one count was recorded for this clone. V usage is TRBV29-1 and J usage is TRBJ2-1, with D maybe TRBD2 (5 bases). Germline assignment: CDR1 SQVTM and CDR2 ANQGSEA. Trimming shortened V by 6 bases and J by 7 bases, and 19 bases separated the two germline ends. This CDR3 is built from 14 residues. The CDR3 spells CSVLREGVKNEQFF. In nucleotides, the CDR3 is TGCAGCGTACTCCGAGAGGGAGTTAAGAATGAGCAGTTCTTC.

The V and J genes are TRBV10-2 and TRBJ2-1; D uncertain. Trimming shortened V by 0 bases and J by 5 bases, and 8 bases separated the two germline ends. Germline CDR1 and CDR2: WSHSY and SAAADI. The CDR3 contains 14 residues. This CDR3 is CASSESGDNNEQFF. The CDR3 bases are TGCGCCAGCAGTGAGTCGGGCGATAACAATGAGCAGTTCTTC.

The genes are TRBV7-9 and TRBJ2-4; D ambiguous. Deletions cut 11 bases from V and 1 base from J, with 15 bases between. The V gene's germline CDR1 is SEHNR and CDR2 FQNEAQ (reference sequence). This CDR3 region has 14 residues. Written as DNA, the CDR3 is TGTGCCGGAGCCATTGCCGAGGCCAAAAACATTCAGTACTTC. It is translated as CAGAIAEAKNIQYF.

This chain links TRBV27 with TRBJ2-7; TRBD2 agrees at 8 bases. CDR1 MNHEY and CDR2 SMNVEV come from the germline V gene (reference sequence). The CDR3 spans 15 residues. The V segment lost 6 bases and the J segment 1 base; nucleotides outside the gene matches: 8. CDR3: CASRTTSAYSYEQYF. The CDR3 nucleotides are TGTGCCAGCAGAACGACTAGCGCTTATTCCTACGAGCAGTACTTC.